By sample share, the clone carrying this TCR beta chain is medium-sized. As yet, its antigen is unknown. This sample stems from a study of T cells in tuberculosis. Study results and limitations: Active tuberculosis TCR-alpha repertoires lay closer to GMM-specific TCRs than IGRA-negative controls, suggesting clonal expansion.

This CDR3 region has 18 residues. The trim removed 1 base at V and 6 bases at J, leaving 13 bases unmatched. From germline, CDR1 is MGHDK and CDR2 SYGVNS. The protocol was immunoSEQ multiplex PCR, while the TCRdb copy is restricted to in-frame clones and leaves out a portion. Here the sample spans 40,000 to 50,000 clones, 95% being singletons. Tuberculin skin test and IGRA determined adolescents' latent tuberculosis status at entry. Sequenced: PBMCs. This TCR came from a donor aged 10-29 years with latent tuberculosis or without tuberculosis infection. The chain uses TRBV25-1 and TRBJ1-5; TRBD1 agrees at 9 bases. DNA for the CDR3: TGTGCCAGCAGTGAATCCGGGACAGGGCCGGTATCGGGTCAGCCCCAGCATTTT. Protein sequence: CASSESGTGPVSGQPQHF.